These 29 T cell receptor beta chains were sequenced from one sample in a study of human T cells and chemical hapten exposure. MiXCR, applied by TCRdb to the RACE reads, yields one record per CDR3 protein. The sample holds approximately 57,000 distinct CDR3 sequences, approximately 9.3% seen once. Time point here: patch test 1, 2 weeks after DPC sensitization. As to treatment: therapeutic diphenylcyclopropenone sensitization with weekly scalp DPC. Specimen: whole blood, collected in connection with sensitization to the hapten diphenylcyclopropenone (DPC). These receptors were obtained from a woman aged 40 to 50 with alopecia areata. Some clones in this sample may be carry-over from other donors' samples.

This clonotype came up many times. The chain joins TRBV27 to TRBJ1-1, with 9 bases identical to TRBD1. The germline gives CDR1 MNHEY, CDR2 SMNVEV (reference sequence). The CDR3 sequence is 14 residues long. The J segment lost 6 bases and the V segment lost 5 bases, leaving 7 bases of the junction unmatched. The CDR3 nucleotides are TGTGCCAGCAGTCTAACAGGGGGCTGGGCTGAAGCTTTCTTT. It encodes CASSLTGGWAEAFF.

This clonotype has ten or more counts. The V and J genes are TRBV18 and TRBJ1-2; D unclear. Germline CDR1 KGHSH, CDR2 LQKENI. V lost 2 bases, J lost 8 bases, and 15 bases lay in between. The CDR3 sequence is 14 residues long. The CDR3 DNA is TGTGCCAGCTCACCAAGTCGCGGGGTGCGCGGCTACACCTTC. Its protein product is CASSPSRGVRGYTF. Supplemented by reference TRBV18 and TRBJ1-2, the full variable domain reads NAGVMQNPRHLVRRRGQEARLRCSPMKGHSHVYWYRQLPEEGLKFMVYLQKENIIDESGMPKERFSAEFPKEGPSILRIQQVVRGDSAAYFCASSPSRGVRGYTFGSGTRLTVV.

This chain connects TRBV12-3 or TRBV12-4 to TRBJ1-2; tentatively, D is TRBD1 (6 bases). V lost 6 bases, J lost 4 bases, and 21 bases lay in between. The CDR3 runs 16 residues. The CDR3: CASSLSGARLIYGYTF. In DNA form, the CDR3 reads TGTGCCAGCAGCCTTTCAGGGGCCAGGCTGATCTATGGCTACACCTTC.

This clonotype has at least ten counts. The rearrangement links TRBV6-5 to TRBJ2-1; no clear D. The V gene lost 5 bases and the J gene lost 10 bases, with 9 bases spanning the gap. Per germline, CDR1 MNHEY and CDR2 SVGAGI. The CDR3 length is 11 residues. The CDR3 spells CASSTAEEQFF. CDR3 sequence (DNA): TGTGCCAGCAGTACCGCTGAAGAGCAGTTCTTC.

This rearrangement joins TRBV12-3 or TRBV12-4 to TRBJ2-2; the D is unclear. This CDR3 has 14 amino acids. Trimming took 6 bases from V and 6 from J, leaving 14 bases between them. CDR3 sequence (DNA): TGTGCCAGCAGGCCGGACCCGACCTCCGGGGAGCTGTTTTTT. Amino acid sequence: CASRPDPTSGELFF.

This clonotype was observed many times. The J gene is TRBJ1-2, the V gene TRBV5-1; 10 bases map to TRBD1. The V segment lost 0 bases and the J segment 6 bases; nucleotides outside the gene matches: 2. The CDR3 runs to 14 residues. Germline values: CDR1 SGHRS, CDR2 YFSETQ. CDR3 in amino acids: CASSLGQGANGYTF. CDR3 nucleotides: TGCGCCAGCAGCTTGGGACAGGGGGCTAATGGCTACACCTTC. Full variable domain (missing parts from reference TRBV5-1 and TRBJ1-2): KAGVTQTPRYLIKTRGQQVTLSCSPISGHRSVSWYQQTPGQGLQFLFEYFSETQRNKGNFPGRFSGRQFSNSRSEMNVSTLELGDSALYLCASSLGQGANGYTFGSGTRLTVV.

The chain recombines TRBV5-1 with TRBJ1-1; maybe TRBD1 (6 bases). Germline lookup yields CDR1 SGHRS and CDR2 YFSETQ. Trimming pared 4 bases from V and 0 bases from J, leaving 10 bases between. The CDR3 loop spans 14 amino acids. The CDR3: CASSVQGLNTEAFF. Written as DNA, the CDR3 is TGCGCCAGCAGCGTACAGGGCCTGAACACTGAAGCTTTCTTT.

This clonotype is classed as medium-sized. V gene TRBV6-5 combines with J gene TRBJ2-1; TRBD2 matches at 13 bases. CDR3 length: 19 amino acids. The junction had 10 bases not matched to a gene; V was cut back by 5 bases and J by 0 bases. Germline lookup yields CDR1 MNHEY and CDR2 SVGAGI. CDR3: CASSTTSGGASGSYNEQFF. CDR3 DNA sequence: TGTGCCAGCAGTACAACTAGCGGGGGGGCCTCAGGCTCCTACAATGAGCAGTTCTTC.

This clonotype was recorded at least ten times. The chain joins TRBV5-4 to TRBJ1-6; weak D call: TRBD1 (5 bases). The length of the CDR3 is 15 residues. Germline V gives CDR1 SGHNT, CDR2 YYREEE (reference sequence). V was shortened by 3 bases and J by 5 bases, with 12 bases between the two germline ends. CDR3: CASSSQAGHNSPLHF. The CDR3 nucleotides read TGTGCCAGCAGCTCACAGGCAGGGCATAATTCACCCCTCCACTTT.

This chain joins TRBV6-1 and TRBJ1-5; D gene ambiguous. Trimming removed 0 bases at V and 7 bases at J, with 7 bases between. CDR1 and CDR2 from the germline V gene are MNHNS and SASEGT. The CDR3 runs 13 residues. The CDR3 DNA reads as TGTGCCAGCAGTGAAGCGCCGGAACAGCCCCAGCATTTT. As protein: CASSEAPEQPQHF.

CDR3 sequence: CAWKPNNIPRGAFF. CDR3 sequence (DNA): TGTGCCTGGAAACCGAATAACATACCCCGGGGAGCTTTCTTT. The gene calls are TRBV30 and TRBJ1-1; the D is unclear. Per the germline V gene, CDR1 is GTSNPN and CDR2 is SVGIG (reference sequence). Trimming removed 4 bases at V and 10 bases at J, with 22 bases between. This CDR3 is 14 amino acids long. The complete variable domain, with remaining parts taken from reference TRBV30 and TRBJ1-1, reads SQTIHQWPATLVQPVGSPLSLECTVEGTSNPNLYWYRQAAGRGLQLLFYSVGIGQISSEVPQNLSASRPQDRQFILSSKKLLLSDSGFYLCAWKPNNIPRGAFFGQGTRLTVV.

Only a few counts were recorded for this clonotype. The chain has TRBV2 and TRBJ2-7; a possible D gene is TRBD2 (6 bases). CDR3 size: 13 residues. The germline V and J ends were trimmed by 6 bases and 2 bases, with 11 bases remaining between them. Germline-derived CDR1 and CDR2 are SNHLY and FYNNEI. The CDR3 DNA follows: TGTGCCAGCAGCCGGGACTGGACCTACGAGCAGTACTTC. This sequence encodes CASSRDWTYEQYF. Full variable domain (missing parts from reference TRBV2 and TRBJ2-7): EPEVTQTPSHQVTQMGQEVILRCVPISNHLYFYWYRQILGQKVEFLVSFYNNEISEKSEIFDDQFSVERPDGSNFTLKIRSTKLEDSAMYFCASSRDWTYEQYFGPGTRLTVT.

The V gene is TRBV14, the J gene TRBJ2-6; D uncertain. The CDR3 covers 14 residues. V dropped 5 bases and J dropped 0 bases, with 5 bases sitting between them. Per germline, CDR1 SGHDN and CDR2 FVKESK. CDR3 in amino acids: CASSFFSGANVLTF. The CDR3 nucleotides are TGTGCCAGCAGCTTTTTCTCTGGGGCCAACGTCCTGACTTTC.

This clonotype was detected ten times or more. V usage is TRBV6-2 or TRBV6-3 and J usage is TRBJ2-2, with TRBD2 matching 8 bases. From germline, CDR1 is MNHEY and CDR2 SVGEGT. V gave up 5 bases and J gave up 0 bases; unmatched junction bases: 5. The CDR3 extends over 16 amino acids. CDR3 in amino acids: CASSTSGGANTGELFF. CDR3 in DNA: TGTGCCAGCAGTACAAGCGGGGGAGCGAACACCGGGGAGCTGTTTTTT.

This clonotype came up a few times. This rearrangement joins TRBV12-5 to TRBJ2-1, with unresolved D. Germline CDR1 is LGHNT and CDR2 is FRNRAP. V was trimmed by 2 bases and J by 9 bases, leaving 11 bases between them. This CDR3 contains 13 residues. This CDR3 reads CASGLPPGREQFF. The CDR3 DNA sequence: TGTGCTAGTGGTTTGCCTCCGGGCCGTGAGCAGTTCTTC.

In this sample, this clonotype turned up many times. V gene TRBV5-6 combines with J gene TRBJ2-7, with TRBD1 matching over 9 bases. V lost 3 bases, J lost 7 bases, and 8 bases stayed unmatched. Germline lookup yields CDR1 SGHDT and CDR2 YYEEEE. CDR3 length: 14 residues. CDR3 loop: CASSSGQGRGEQYF. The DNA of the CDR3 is TGTGCCAGCAGCTCCGGACAGGGGAGAGGGGAGCAGTACTTC. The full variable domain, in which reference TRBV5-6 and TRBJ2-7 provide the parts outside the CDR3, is DAGVTQSPTHLIKTRGQQVTLRCSPKSGHDTVSWYQQALGQGPQFIFQYYEEEERQRGNFPDRFSGHQFPNYSSELNVNALLLGDSALYLCASSSGQGRGEQYFGPGTRLTVT.

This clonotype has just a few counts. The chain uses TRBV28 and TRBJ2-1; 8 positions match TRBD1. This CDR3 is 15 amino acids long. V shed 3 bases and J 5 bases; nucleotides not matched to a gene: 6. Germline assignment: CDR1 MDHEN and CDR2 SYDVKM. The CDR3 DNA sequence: TGTGCCAGCAGTTTCGGGCGCAGGGGGCACAATGAGCAGTTCTTC. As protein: CASSFGRRGHNEQFF.

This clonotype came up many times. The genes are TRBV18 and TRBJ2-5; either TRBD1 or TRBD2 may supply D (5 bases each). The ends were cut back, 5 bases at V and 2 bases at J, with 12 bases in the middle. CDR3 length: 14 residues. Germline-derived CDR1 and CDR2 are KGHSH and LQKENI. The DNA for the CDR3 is TGTGCCAGCTCATCCCGGGACGGACAAGAGACCCAGTACTTC. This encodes CASSSRDGQETQYF.

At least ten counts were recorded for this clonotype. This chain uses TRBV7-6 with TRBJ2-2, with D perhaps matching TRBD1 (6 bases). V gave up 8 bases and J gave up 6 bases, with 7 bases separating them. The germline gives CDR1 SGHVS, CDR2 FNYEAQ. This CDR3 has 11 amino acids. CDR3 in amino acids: CASAGAGELFF. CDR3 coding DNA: TGTGCCAGCGCAGGGGCCGGGGAGCTGTTTTTT.

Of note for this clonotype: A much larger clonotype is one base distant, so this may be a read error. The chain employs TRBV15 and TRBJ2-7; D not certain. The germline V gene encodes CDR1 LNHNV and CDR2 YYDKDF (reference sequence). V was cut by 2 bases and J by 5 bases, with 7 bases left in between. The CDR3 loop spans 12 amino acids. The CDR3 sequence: CATSRKADEQYF. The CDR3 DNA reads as TGTGCCACCAGCAGAAAGGCAGACGAGCAGTACTTC.

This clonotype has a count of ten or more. The CDR3 coding sequence is TGTGCCAGCATTGGGGTGTCCGGGGAGCTGTTTTTT. It translates to CASIGVSGELFF. The rearrangement links TRBV11-2 to TRBJ2-2, with D unclear. V was clipped by 7 bases and J by 6 bases, with 9 bases between them. Germline V CDR1 and CDR2: SGHAT, FQNNGV. The CDR3 totals 12 residues.

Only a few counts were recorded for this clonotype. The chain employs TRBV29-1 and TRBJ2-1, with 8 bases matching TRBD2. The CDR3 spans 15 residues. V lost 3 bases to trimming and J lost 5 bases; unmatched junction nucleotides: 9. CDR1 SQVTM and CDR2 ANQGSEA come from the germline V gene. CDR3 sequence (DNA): TGCAGCGTTGATCGGCGGCTAGCGGGTCACAATGAGCAGTTCTTC. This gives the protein CSVDRRLAGHNEQFF.

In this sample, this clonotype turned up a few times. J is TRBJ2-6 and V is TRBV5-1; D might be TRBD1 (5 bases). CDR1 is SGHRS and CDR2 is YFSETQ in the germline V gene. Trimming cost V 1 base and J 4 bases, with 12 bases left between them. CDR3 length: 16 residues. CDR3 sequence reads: CASSLRGSSGANVLTF. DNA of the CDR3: TGCGCCAGCAGCTTGAGGGGAAGTTCGGGGGCCAACGTCCTGACTTTC.

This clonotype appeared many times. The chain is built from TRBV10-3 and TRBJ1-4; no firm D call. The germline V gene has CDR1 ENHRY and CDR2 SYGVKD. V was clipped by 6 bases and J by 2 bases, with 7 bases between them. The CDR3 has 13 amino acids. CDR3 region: CAIRPGTNEKLFF. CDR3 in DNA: TGTGCCATCAGGCCGGGGACTAATGAAAAACTGTTTTTT.

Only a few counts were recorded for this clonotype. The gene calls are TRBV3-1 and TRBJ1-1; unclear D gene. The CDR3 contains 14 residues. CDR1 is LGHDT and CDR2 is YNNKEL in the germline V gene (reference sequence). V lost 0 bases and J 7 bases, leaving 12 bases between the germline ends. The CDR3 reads CASSQDRRVGEAFF. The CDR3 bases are TGTGCCAGCAGCCAAGATAGAAGGGTTGGTGAAGCTTTCTTT.

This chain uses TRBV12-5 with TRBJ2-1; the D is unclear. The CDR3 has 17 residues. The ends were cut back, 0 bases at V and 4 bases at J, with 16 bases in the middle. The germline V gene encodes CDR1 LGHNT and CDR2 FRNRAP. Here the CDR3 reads CASGLVIGVRQYNEQFF. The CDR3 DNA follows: TGTGCTAGTGGTTTGGTAATTGGGGTCCGCCAATACAATGAGCAGTTCTTC.

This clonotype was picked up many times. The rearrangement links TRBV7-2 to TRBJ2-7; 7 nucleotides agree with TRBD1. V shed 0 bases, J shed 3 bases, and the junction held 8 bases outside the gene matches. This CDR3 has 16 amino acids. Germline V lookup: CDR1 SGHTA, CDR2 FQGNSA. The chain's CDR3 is CASSLAGQTSLYEQYF. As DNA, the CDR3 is TGTGCCAGCAGCTTAGCGGGACAGACTTCCCTCTACGAGCAGTACTTC.

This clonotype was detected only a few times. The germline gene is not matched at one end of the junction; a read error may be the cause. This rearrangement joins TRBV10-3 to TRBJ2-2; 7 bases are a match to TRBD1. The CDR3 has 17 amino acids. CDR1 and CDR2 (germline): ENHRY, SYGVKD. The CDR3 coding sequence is TGTGCCATCGGTGAGACAGGGCCCCGCCAAAACACCGGGGAGCTGTTTTTT. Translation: CAIGETGPRQNTGELFF.

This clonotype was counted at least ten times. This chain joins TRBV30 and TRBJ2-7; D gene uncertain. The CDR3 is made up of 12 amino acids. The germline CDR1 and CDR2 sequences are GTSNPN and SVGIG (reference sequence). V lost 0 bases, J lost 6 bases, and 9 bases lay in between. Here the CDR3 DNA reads TGTGCCTGGAGTGTACCTGGGATCGAGCAGTACTTC. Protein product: CAWSVPGIEQYF.